Reported below is one TCR beta chain. The target antigen is unknown. This record comes from a study of T cell responses to AZD1222 COVID-19 vaccine. General study findings and limits: Donor demographics were predominantly white British with a female majority; clonal diversity may be underestimated. An increase in Spike-specific TCR breadth and depth was observed after two AZD1222 doses. Unmutated variant regions are reportedly the target of nearly half of TCRs that are spike-specific.

The method was immunoSEQ multiplex PCR; TCRdb's version includes in-frame clones alone and lacks a portion of them. The sample comprises approximately 94,000 clones, around nine tenths of which are singletons, and approximately 16% rests with the top ten. This TCR derives from an adult in good health. The material was peripheral blood, obtained on day 0 of AZD1222 vaccination.

The CDR3, as DNA: TGTGCCAGCAGCGACAGGGTCAGGAACACTGAAGCTTTCTTT. It is translated as CASSDRVRNTEAFF. J is TRBJ1-1 and V is TRBV2, with TRBD1 matching 7 bases. Germline CDR1 reads SNHLY; CDR2 reads FYNNEI. CDR3 length: 14 amino acids. Germline trimming cut 6 bases from V and 1 base from J; bases unmatched to any gene: 5.